This T cell receptor beta chain is from a study of cytomegalovirus exposure and HLA in healthy donors. Amplification used 60 Vbeta primers and 13 Jbeta primers. Data came from immunoSEQ multiplex PCR; TCRdb stores just in-frame clones and leaves some out. The sample shows 150,000 to 200,000 clones, 55% to 80% of them seen only once. Regarding the study as a whole: Sequencing had likely introduced a cluster of highly shared sequence variants as an artifact.

Those who donated were healthy bone marrow donors. Germline-derived CDR1 and CDR2 are MNHEY and SVGAGI. V gave up 0 bases and J gave up 11 bases, with 13 bases separating them. CDR3 length: 13 residues. As for this clone: Its antigen is not identified.

Material for sequencing was PBMCs. J is TRBJ1-1 and V is TRBV6-5; D possibly corresponds to TRBD1 (5 bases). The TCR sequence derives from a young woman in good health and CMV-seropositive. This CDR3 reads CASSYSIGRVAFF. CDR3 in DNA: TGTGCCAGCAGTTACTCGATCGGCAGGGTGGCTTTCTTT.